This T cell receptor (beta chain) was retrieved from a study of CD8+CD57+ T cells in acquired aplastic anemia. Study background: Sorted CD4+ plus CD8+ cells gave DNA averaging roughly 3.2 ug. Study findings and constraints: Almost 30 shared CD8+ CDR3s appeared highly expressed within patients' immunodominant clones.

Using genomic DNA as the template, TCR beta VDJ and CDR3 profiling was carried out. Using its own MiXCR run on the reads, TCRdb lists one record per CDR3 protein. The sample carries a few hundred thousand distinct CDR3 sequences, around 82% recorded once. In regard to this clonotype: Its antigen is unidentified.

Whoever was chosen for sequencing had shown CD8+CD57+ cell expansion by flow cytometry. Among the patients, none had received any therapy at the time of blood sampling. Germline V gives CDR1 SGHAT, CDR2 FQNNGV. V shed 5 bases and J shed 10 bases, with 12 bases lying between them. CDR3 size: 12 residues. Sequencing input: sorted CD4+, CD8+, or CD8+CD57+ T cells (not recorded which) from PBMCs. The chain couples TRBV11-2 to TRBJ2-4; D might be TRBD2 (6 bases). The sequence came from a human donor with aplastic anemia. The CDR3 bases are TGTGCCAGCAGCGGGGGTGGGAGGATTCAGTACTTC. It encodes CASSGGGRIQYF. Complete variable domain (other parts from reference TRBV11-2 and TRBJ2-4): EAGVAQSPRYKIIEKRQSVAFWCNPISGHATLYWYQQILGQGPKLLIQFQNNGVVDDSQLPKDRFSAERLKGVDSTLKIQPAKLEDSAVYLCASSGGGRIQYFGAGTRLSVL.